The clone carrying this TCR beta chain was observed at least ten times. Using RNA transcripts as the source, TCR beta CDR3 regions were amplified. A set of HTBI primers served as the primers for a first-round RT-PCR of the TCR CDR3. TCRdb reanalysed the multiplex PCR reads using MiXCR and keeps one entry per CDR3 protein. The sample includes a few hundred thousand distinct CDR3 sequences, around 14% of them seen just once. The germline V and J ends were trimmed by 4 bases and 4 bases, with 7 bases remaining between them. CDR3 length: 13 residues. The germline CDR1 and CDR2 sequences are MNHNS and SASEGT. This sample is part of a study of T cells in Graves' hyperthyroidism and ophthalmopathy.

V usage is TRBV6-1 and J usage is TRBJ1-4; D not certain. Sequenced input: blood. The clonotype originates from a woman younger than 35 with Graves' hyperthyroidism. This CDR3 is CASSVRFNEKLFF. CDR3 nucleotide sequence: TGTGCCAGCAGTGTGCGGTTTAATGAAAAACTGTTTTTT.